Listed here are 22 T cell receptor beta chains from one sample, sequenced in a study of blood T cells in healthy people across ages. A second PCR of about 6 to 11 cycles used a sample-barcoded 5' primer and a J-beta primer mix. TCRdb reprocessed the 5' RACE reads with MiXCR, giving one entry per CDR3 protein. The table lists roughly 1,800,000 distinct CDR3 sequences, roughly 50% of them singletons. The sequenced sample was blood. The receptor source for this set is a woman aged 40 to 50 in good health.

This clonotype was recorded a few times. This chain joins TRBV6-5 and TRBJ2-7, with 9 bases fitting TRBD2. This CDR3 is 13 amino acids long. The junction had 3 bases not matched to a gene; V was cut back by 8 bases and J by 1 base. Germline CDR1 reads MNHEY; CDR2 reads SVGAGI. The CDR3 protein is CASGRGGSYEQYF. In DNA form, the CDR3 reads TGTGCCAGCGGGCGGGGGGGATCCTACGAGCAGTACTTC.

This chain joins TRBV4-3 and TRBJ2-6, with D unresolved. Per the germline V gene, CDR1 is LGHNA and CDR2 is YSLEER. With 1 base removed from V and 4 bases from J, the gap between germline ends came to 14 bases. There are 17 residues in the CDR3. This CDR3 is CASSQGPGLGGANVLTF. The CDR3 DNA sequence: TGCGCCAGCAGCCAAGGCCCGGGCCTCGGGGGGGCCAACGTCCTGACTTTC.

This chain links TRBV20-1 with TRBJ2-1; D unresolved. The CDR3 length is 15 residues. Per germline, CDR1 DFQATT and CDR2 SNEGSKA (reference sequence). The germline V and J ends were trimmed by 6 bases and 0 bases, with 15 bases remaining between them. In nucleotides, the CDR3 is TGCAGTGCCCAAGGCGCTGCGAGCTCCTACAATGAGCAGTTCTTC. Translated: CSAQGAASSYNEQFF.

The J gene is TRBJ2-7, the V gene TRBV20-1, with 8 bases lining up with TRBD1. V shed 5 bases, J shed 6 bases, and the junction held 6 bases outside the gene matches. This CDR3 comprises 12 residues. The germline CDR1 and CDR2 sequences are DFQATT and SNEGSKA (reference sequence). CDR3 DNA: TGCAGTGCTTCTAGGACAGGGAGCGAGCAGTACTTC. This codes for CSASRTGSEQYF.

This clonotype was seen only a few times. The J gene is TRBJ1-2, the V gene TRBV20-1; D unresolved. Germline loops: CDR1 DFQATT, CDR2 SNEGSKA (reference sequence). There are 15 residues in the CDR3. V was shortened by 5 bases and J by 3 bases, with 19 bases between the two germline ends. In DNA, the CDR3 is TGCAGTGCTGCCCCCTTTGCTGGGGTTGACTATGGCTACACCTTC. Its translation is CSAAPFAGVDYGYTF.

The J gene is TRBJ1-2, the V gene TRBV7-8; TRBD1 aligns across 9 bases. This CDR3 has 16 residues. Germline V gene data show CDR1 as SGHVS and CDR2 as FQNEAQ. V lost 0 bases, J lost 7 bases, and 9 bases stayed unmatched. DNA of the CDR3: TGTGCCAGCAGCTTAGCGCGACGGACAGGGGTATTTGGCTACACCTTC. Protein: CASSLARRTGVFGYTF.

This chain joins TRBV10-1 and TRBJ2-3, with TRBD2 as a possible D gene (5 bases). Germline CDR1 is WNHNN and CDR2 is SYGVQD (reference sequence). CDR3 length: 14 residues. Trimming removed 2 bases from V and 4 bases from J, with 10 bases in between. The CDR3 spells CASSEGLGPDTQYF. The CDR3 region has the DNA TGCGCCAGCAGTGAGGGACTTGGACCAGATACGCAGTATTTT.

This clonotype was seen a few times. V gene TRBV10-3 combines with J gene TRBJ2-3, with D perhaps matching TRBD2 (5 bases). The CDR3 sequence is 15 residues long. Trimming took 4 bases from V and 2 from J, leaving 13 bases between them. CDR1 and CDR2 (germline): ENHRY, SYGVKD. CDR3 region: CAISGSDGLTDTQYF. The CDR3 nucleotides are TGTGCCATCAGTGGGTCAGACGGACTCACAGATACGCAGTATTTT.

This clonotype has more than one count but fewer than ten. The chain employs TRBV7-9 and TRBJ2-7, with TRBD1 as a possible D gene (6 bases). The CDR3 totals 16 residues. V was clipped by 5 bases and J by 5 bases, with 22 bases between them. CDR1 is SEHNR, CDR2 FQNEAQ, per germline (reference sequence). This CDR3 reads CASSLLQGADEDEQYF. CDR3 coding DNA: TGTGCCAGCAGCCTATTACAGGGAGCCGACGAGGACGAGCAGTACTTC. Together with reference TRBV7-9 and TRBJ2-7, the CDR3 gives the full variable domain: DTGVSQNPRHKITKRGQNVTFRCDPISEHNRLYWYRQTLGQGPEFLTYFQNEAQLEKSRLLSDRFSAERPKGSFSTLEIQRTEQGDSAMYLCASSLLQGADEDEQYFGPGTRLTVT.

The chain uses TRBV20-1 and TRBJ2-3; TRBD1 or TRBD2 may be the D gene (5 bases each). Germline V lookup: CDR1 DFQATT, CDR2 SNEGSKA (reference sequence). The CDR3 runs to 14 residues. V shed 5 bases and J shed 5 bases, with 17 bases lying between them. The CDR3 bases are TGCAGTGCTGACTACGTGCAGGGCGTAGATACGCAGTATTTT. Translation: CSADYVQGVDTQYF.

This clonotype was recorded many times. This sequence joins TRBV29-1 and TRBJ2-7, with D maybe TRBD2 (5 bases). There are 13 residues in the CDR3. Germline CDR1 and CDR2: SQVTM and ANQGSEA. Deletions cut 6 bases from V and 1 base from J, with 13 bases between. The CDR3 bases are TGCAGCGTGAGCACTAGTTCGTCCTACGAGCAGTACTTC. This codes for CSVSTSSSYEQYF.

This clonotype was found a few times. V and J are TRBV6-2 or TRBV6-3 and TRBJ2-1; 10 bases map to TRBD2. Per the germline V gene, CDR1 is MNHEY and CDR2 is SVGEGT. CDR3 length: 15 amino acids. V gave up 3 bases and J gave up 4 bases; unmatched junction bases: 3. For the CDR3, the DNA is TGTGCCAGCAGTTATACTAGCGGGGTTTACAATGAGCAGTTCTTC. This encodes CASSYTSGVYNEQFF.

There are a few counts of this clonotype. This sequence joins TRBV6-5 and TRBJ1-2, with TRBD1 matching 7 bases. The CDR3 consists of 12 residues. Germline CDR1 reads MNHEY; CDR2 reads SVGAGI. V was clipped by 6 bases and J by 10 bases; unmatched bases: 8. The CDR3 here is CASRPGQADYTF. The CDR3 region has the DNA TGTGCCAGCAGACCCGGACAGGCCGACTACACCTTC.

This chain uses TRBV28 with TRBJ2-3, with D perhaps matching TRBD1 (6 bases). V was pared by 6 bases and J by 2 bases, with 21 bases between. Germline CDR1 MDHEN, CDR2 SYDVKM. This CDR3 comprises 17 residues. CDR3 sequence reads: CASSTPAQGIDTDTQYF. CDR3 DNA: TGTGCCAGCAGCACCCCCGCACAGGGTATAGACACAGATACGCAGTATTTT.

This chain joins TRBV28 and TRBJ2-7; 9 bases agree with TRBD2. The CDR3 is made up of 17 amino acids. After removal of 5 bases from V and 7 bases from J, the junction contained 18 bases not matched to a gene. Germline lookup yields CDR1 MDHEN and CDR2 SYDVKM. CDR3: CASSPSYSSGVVYEQYF. For the CDR3, the DNA is TGTGCCAGCAGTCCCTCCTACTCTAGCGGGGTTGTCTATGAGCAGTACTTC.

In this sample, this clonotype turned up a few times. V gene TRBV7-2 combines with J gene TRBJ2-3; the D call may be TRBD1 or TRBD2 (5 bases each). The CDR3 consists of 15 residues. V lost 4 bases and J 2 bases, leaving 13 bases between the germline ends. Germline CDR1 and CDR2: SGHTA and FQGNSA. The CDR3 nucleotides read TGTGCCAGCAGCTCCCTGGGGGAGATCACAGATACGCAGTATTTT. Its protein product is CASSSLGEITDTQYF.

The chain has TRBV5-1 and TRBJ2-1; 7 nucleotides align to TRBD1. With V trimmed by 1 base and J by 9 bases, 4 bases remained unmatched. Germline loops: CDR1 SGHRS, CDR2 YFSETQ. The CDR3 runs to 13 residues. The CDR3 region has the DNA TGCGCCAGCAGCTTGAGGGACAGCGCTGAGCAGTTCTTC. Protein sequence: CASSLRDSAEQFF.

V is TRBV7-9 and J is TRBJ1-5; no clear D gene. Looked up from germline, CDR1 is SEHNR and CDR2 is FQNEAQ (reference sequence). V lost 4 bases and J 10 bases, leaving 14 bases between the germline ends. The CDR3 is 13 residues long. The CDR3 protein is CASSSETGPPQHF. The CDR3 DNA reads TGTGCCAGCAGCTCCGAGACGGGTCCCCCCCAGCATTTT.

The V call is TRBV5-1, the J call TRBJ2-7; 8 bases are a match to TRBD1. Germline CDR1 is SGHRS and CDR2 is YFSETQ. The CDR3 loop spans 14 amino acids. With 5 bases clipped from V and 6 bases from J, the junction kept 10 bases outside the gene matches. The CDR3 DNA follows: TGCGCCAGCAGGGGAACGGACAGGGCGGGCGAGCAGTACTTC. It codes for CASRGTDRAGEQYF.

The V gene is TRBV7-9, the J gene TRBJ2-1; TRBD2 agrees at 7 bases. Unmatched junction bases numbered 11, after V lost 2 bases and J lost 4 bases. Germline loops: CDR1 SEHNR, CDR2 FQNEAQ (reference sequence). This CDR3 contains 17 residues. The CDR3 protein is CASSLMVSGGGYNEQFF. The CDR3 DNA reads as TGTGCCAGCAGCTTAATGGTGTCGGGGGGAGGGTACAATGAGCAGTTCTTC.

This clonotype came up a few times. The V and J genes are TRBV7-2 and TRBJ2-6; 9 positions agree with TRBD1. The CDR3 contains 18 residues. Germline CDR1 reads SGHTA; CDR2 reads FQGNSA. V dropped 2 bases and J dropped 1; count of bases not matched to a gene: 6. The CDR3 here is CASSLPGQGSSGANVLTF. The CDR3 coding sequence is TGTGCCAGCAGCTTACCCGGACAGGGGTCTTCTGGGGCCAACGTCCTGACTTTC.

This chain uses TRBV6-2 or TRBV6-3 with TRBJ1-1, with D tentatively TRBD1 (6 bases). Germline-derived CDR1 and CDR2 are MNHEY and SVGEGT. The CDR3 is made up of 15 amino acids. The germline V and J ends were trimmed by 5 bases and 3 bases, with 16 bases remaining between them. Here the CDR3 reads CASSHEKTGYTEAFF. CDR3 nucleotide sequence: TGTGCCAGCAGTCACGAGAAAACAGGGTACACTGAAGCTTTCTTT.